The 7 T cell receptor beta chains reported below all come from one sample, sequenced in a study of chemoradiotherapy in HPV16-positive cancers. Assay used: immunoSEQ multiplex PCR; TCRdb lists only in-frame clones, some missing. The sample consists of 25,000 to 30,000 clones, 91% of them appearing once. The specimen was blood, collected from a patient who underwent chemoradiotherapy. Source of these receptors: a human donor with HPV-associated anogenital cancer.

The chain is built from TRBV4-2 and TRBJ2-2, with D possibly being TRBD1 (6 bases). The CDR3 runs to 17 residues. Germline-derived CDR1 and CDR2 are LGHNA and YNFKEQ. Trimming cost V 0 bases and J 0 bases, with 11 bases left between them. The CDR3 DNA reads TGTGCCAGCAGCCAAGACCCCGGACAGTCGAACACCGGGGAGCTGTTTTTT. Amino acids: CASSQDPGQSNTGELFF.

The gene calls are TRBV6-5 and TRBJ1-6; D is unclear. The CDR3 sequence is 14 residues long. Trimming took off 6 bases at V and 5 bases at J, with 11 bases between the two ends. Germline CDR1 and CDR2: MNHEY and SVGAGI. CDR3 protein: CASRGMGNNSPLHF. The CDR3 DNA is TGTGCCAGCAGGGGTATGGGGAATAATTCACCCCTCCACTTT.

This rearrangement joins TRBV7-2 to TRBJ2-1; 9 bases agree with TRBD2. J lost 4 bases, V lost 5 bases, and 6 bases had no gene match. The CDR3 has 15 amino acids. Germline loops: CDR1 SGHTA, CDR2 FQGNSA. CDR3 sequence (DNA): TGTGCCAGCAGCCCCCTAGCGGGGCCTTACAATGAGCAGTTCTTC. This sequence encodes CASSPLAGPYNEQFF.

Only one count was recorded for this clone. The genes are TRBV19 and TRBJ1-5; D unresolved. The CDR3 consists of 14 residues. Germline V gene sequence: CDR1 LNHDA, CDR2 SQIVND (reference sequence). The V end was cut by 3 bases, the J end by 6 bases, with 12 bases between. The CDR3: CASSMVRWGQPQHF. The CDR3 DNA is TGTGCCAGTAGTATGGTTCGGTGGGGTCAGCCCCAGCATTTT.

This sequence joins TRBV7-8 and TRBJ1-2, with 7 bases aligning to TRBD1. Trimming at V came to 4 bases and at J to 5 bases, leaving 10 bases not matched to a gene. Looked up from germline, CDR1 is SGHVS and CDR2 is FQNEAQ. The CDR3 covers 15 residues. In DNA, the CDR3 is TGTGCCAGCAGCTCCGGGGAGGGGGCCATATATGGCTACACCTTC. Translating it yields CASSSGEGAIYGYTF.

V and J are TRBV6-5 and TRBJ2-1; 13 bases match TRBD2. There are 14 residues in the CDR3. The V gene end was trimmed by 8 bases and the J gene end by 9 bases; junction bases not matched to a gene: 7. CDR1 MNHEY and CDR2 SVGAGI come from the germline V gene. CDR3 bases: TGTGCCAGCGGAAGGACTAGCGGGAGCCTTGAGCAGTTCTTC. Translation: CASGRTSGSLEQFF.

The chain recombines TRBV7-9 with TRBJ1-1, with a weak D call TRBD1 (5 bases). This CDR3 comprises 12 residues. Germline V gives CDR1 SEHNR, CDR2 FQNEAQ (reference sequence). V lost 2 bases and J lost 12, with 13 bases in between. CDR3 sequence reads: CASSLLGTVTFF. The CDR3 coding sequence is TGTGCCAGCAGCTTACTCGGGACGGTGACTTTCTTT.